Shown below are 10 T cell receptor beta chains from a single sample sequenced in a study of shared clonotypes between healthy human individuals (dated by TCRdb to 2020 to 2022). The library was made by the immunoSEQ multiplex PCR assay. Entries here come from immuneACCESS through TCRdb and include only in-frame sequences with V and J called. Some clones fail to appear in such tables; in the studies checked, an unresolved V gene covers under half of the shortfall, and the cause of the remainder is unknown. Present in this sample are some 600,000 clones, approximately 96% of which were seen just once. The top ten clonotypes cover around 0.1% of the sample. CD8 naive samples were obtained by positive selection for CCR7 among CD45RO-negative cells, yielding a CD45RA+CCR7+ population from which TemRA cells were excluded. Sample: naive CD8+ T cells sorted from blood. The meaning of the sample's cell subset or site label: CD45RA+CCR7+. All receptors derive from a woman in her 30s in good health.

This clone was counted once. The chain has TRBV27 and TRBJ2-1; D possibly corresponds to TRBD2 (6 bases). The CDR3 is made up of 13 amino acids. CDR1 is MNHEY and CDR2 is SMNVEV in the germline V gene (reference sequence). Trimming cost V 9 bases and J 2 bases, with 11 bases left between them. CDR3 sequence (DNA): TGTGCCAGTTCCGGGGGACCCTACAATGAGCAGTTCTTC. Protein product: CASSGGPYNEQFF.

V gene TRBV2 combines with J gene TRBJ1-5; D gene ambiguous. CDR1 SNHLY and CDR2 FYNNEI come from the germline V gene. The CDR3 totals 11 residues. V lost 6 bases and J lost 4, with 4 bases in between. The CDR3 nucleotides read TGTGCCAGCAGATTGAATCAGCCCCAGCATTTT. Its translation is CASRLNQPQHF.

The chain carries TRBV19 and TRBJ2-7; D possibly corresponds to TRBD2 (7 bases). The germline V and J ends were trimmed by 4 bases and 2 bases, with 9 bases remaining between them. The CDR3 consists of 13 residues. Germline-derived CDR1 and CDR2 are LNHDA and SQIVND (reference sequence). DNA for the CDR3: TGTGCCAGTAGTACCGGGGGGCCCTACGAGCAGTACTTC. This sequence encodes CASSTGGPYEQYF.

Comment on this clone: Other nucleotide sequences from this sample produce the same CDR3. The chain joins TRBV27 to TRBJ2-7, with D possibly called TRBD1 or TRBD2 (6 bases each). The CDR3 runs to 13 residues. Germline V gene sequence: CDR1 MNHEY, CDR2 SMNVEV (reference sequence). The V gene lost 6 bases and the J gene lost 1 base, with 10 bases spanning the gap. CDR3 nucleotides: TGTGCCAGCAGGGGCGGGACATCCTACGAGCAGTACTTC. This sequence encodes CASRGGTSYEQYF.

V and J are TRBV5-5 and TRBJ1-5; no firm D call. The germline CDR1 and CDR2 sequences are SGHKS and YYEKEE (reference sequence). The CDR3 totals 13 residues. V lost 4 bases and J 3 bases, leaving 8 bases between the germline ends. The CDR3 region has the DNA TGTGCCAGCAGCGTTGGTACCAATCAGCCCCAGCATTTT. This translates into CASSVGTNQPQHF.

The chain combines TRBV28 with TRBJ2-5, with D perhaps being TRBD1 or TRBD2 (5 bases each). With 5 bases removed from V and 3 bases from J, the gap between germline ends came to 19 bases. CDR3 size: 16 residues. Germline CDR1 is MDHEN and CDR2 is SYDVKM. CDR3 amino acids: CASSTTRDHQKETQYF. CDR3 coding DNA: TGTGCCAGCAGTACCACTAGGGACCACCAAAAAGAGACCCAGTACTTC.

This chain's CDR3 is CATSRVTGANVLTF. The CDR3 coding sequence is TGTGCCACCTCCAGGGTTACTGGGGCCAACGTCCTGACTTTC. The chain combines TRBV15 with TRBJ2-6; D is perhaps TRBD1 (5 bases). The length of the CDR3 is 14 residues. V shed 8 bases and J shed 2 bases, with 10 bases lying between them. From germline, CDR1 is LNHNV and CDR2 YYDKDF (reference sequence).

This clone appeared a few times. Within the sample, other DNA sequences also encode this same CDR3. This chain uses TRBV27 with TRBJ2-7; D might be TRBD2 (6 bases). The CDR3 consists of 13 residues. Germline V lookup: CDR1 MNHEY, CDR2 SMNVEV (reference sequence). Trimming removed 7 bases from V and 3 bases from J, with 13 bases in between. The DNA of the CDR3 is TGTGCCAGCATGCGCGGGACGGGCTACGAGCAGTACTTC. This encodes CASMRGTGYEQYF.

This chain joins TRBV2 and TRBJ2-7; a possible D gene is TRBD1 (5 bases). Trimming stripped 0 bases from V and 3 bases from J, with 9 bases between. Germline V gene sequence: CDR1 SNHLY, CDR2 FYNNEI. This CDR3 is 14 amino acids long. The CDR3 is CASSEAHRGYEQYF. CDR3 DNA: TGTGCCAGCAGTGAAGCGCATAGGGGCTACGAGCAGTACTTC. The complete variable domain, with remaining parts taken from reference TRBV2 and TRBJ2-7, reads EPEVTQTPSHQVTQMGQEVILRCVPISNHLYFYWYRQILGQKVEFLVSFYNNEISEKSEIFDDQFSVERPDGSNFTLKIRSTKLEDSAMYFCASSEAHRGYEQYFGPGTRLTVT.

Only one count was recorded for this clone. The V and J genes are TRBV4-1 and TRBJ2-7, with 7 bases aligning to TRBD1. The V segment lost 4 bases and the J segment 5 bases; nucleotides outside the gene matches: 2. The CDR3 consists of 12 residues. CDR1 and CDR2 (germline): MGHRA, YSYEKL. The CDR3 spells CASSPQGNEQYF. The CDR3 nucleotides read TGCGCCAGCAGCCCACAGGGGAACGAGCAGTACTTC.